This is a list of T cell receptor beta chains from one sample in a study of blood T cell repertoires in COVID-19. Only in-frame clones appear in the TCRdb table, and some are missing; sequencing was by immunoSEQ multiplex PCR. The sample lists a few hundred thousand clones; 90% were seen once. The specimen was peripheral blood. The receptors were sampled from a woman between 55 and 75 years old with COVID-19, enrolled during active disease. Each CDR3 is given with its conserved first and last residue. The D gene is left open where the match is weak. Clone size is given for some rows only: seen once, a few or many times, or a class if the clone is expanded.

TRBV30,NA,TRBJ1-1,NA,CAWCWAENTEAFF,TGTGCCTGGTGTTGGGCAGAGAACACTGAAGCTTTCTTT
TRBV6-2/TRBV6-3,NA,TRBJ2-3,NA,CASSYLSGDTQYF,TGTGCCAGCAGTTACCTAAGCGGAGATACGCAGTATTTT
TRBV7-2,TRBD1,TRBJ1-4,once,CASRSGQGGEKLFF,TGTGCCAGCAGATCGGGACAGGGGGGGGAAAAACTGTTTTTT
TRBV10-3,TRBD2,TRBJ2-3,NA,CAISESAGGITDTQYF,TGTGCCATCAGTGAATCAGCGGGGGGCATCACAGATACGCAGTATTTT
TRBV3-1/TRBV3-2,NA,TRBJ1-2,NA,CASSQGKGGYTF,TGTGCCAGCAGCCAAGGGAAAGGAGGGTACACCTTC
TRBV5-1,NA,TRBJ2-3,NA,CASSFSGTSTDTQYF,TGCGCCAGCAGCTTTTCGGGGACTAGCACAGATACGCAGTATTTT
TRBV4-2,NA,TRBJ1-6,NA,CASSPVEGSPLHF,TGTGCCAGCAGCCCCGTGGAGGGCTCACCCCTCCACTTT
TRBV27,TRBD2,TRBJ2-1,NA,CASSNGEGFRRGGRNNEQFF,TGTGCCAGCAGCAATGGGGAGGGATTCAGACGTGGCGGACGAAATAATGAGCAGTTCTTC
TRBV3-1/TRBV3-2,NA,TRBJ1-2,NA,CASSLEQGLGYTF,TGTGCCAGCAGCCTCGAACAGGGATTGGGCTACACCTTC
TRBV7-2,TRBD1,TRBJ1-1,NA,CASTLNSYRGGRTEAFF,TGTGCCAGCACCCTAAACTCATACAGGGGGGGGAGGACTGAAGCTTTCTTT
TRBV27,TRBD1,TRBJ1-5,NA,CASSKWTGGNQPQHF,TGTGCCAGCAGTAAATGGACAGGCGGCAATCAGCCCCAGCATTTT
TRBV7-2,NA,TRBJ1-2,NA,CASSLARGISYGYTF,TGTGCCAGCAGCTTAGCGCGGGGGATTAGCTATGGCTACACCTTC
TRBV11-1,NA,TRBJ1-1,NA,CASSLDRSPEAFF,TGTGCCAGCAGCTTAGACCGGAGTCCTGAAGCTTTCTTT
TRBV15,TRBD1,TRBJ1-4,NA,CATSMAGQGLEKLFF,TGTGCCACCAGCATGGCTGGACAGGGGTTGGAAAAACTGTTTTTT
TRBV4-3,NA,TRBJ1-2,NA,CASSQGRNTNYGYTF,TGCGCCAGCAGCCAAGGCAGGAATACTAACTATGGCTACACCTTC
TRBV7-2,NA,TRBJ1-6,NA,CASSLVGRQSSYNSPLHF,TGTGCCAGCAGCTTAGTGGGGAGGCAGAGCTCCTATAATTCACCCCTCCACTTT
TRBV30,NA,TRBJ1-5,NA,CAWRGRGGNQPQHF,TGTGCCTGGAGGGGCAGGGGTGGCAATCAGCCCCAGCATTTT
TRBV3-1/TRBV3-2,TRBD1,TRBJ2-1,NA,CASSQVDRVGYNEQFF,TGTGCCAGCAGCCAAGTCGACAGGGTCGGCTACAATGAGCAGTTCTTC
TRBV14,NA,TRBJ2-1,NA,CASMNSVDNEQFF,TGTGCCAGCATGAACTCGGTCGACAATGAGCAGTTCTTC
TRBV7-2,TRBD1,TRBJ1-1,NA,CASSTSGTGGTEAFF,TGTGCCAGCAGCACGTCCGGGACAGGAGGGACTGAAGCTTTCTTT
TRBV27,NA,TRBJ2-7,NA,CASSLITGQTRPYEQYF,TGTGCCAGCAGTTTAATCACGGGACAAACGAGGCCCTACGAGCAGTACTTC
TRBV7-8,NA,TRBJ1-2,NA,CASSSKGQNLHYGYTF,TGTGCCAGCAGCTCCAAAGGACAGAACCTACACTATGGCTACACCTTC
TRBV7-2,NA,TRBJ2-7,NA,CASSSPIAGEQYF,TGTGCCAGCAGCTCTCCAATCGCGGGCGAGCAGTACTTC
TRBV4-3,TRBD1,TRBJ2-2,NA,CASSQDPTGVPTGELFF,TGCGCCAGCAGCCAAGACCCGACAGGGGTTCCGACCGGGGAGCTGTTTTTT
TRBV24-1,NA,TRBJ1-5,once,CATSDSRSSQPQHF,TGTGCCACCAGTGATTCCCGGTCTAGTCAGCCCCAGCATTTT
TRBV5-6,TRBD1,TRBJ2-2,NA,CASSTDRGYTGELFF,TGTGCCAGCAGCACGGACAGGGGATACACCGGGGAGCTGTTTTTT
TRBV20-1,NA,TRBJ1-2,NA,CSARLGQGIAF,TGCAGTGCTCGACTTGGGCAGGGTATTGCCTTC
TRBV7-2,NA,TRBJ1-6,NA,CASSLVLGPNSPLHF,TGTGCCAGCAGCTTAGTATTGGGGCCGAATTCACCCCTCCACTTT
TRBV5-6,NA,TRBJ2-5,once,CASSLWRRGTQYF,TGTGCCAGCAGCCTGTGGCGGCGGGGGACCCAGTACTTC
TRBV23-1,TRBD1,TRBJ1-4,few,CASSQPGTGRGEKLFF,TGCGCCAGCAGTCAACCCGGGACAGGGAGGGGTGAAAAACTGTTTTTT
TRBV7-9,NA,TRBJ1-5,NA,CASSRDWDQPQHF,TGTGCCAGCAGCCGAGACTGGGATCAGCCCCAGCATTTT
TRBV10-3,TRBD2,TRBJ2-1,NA,CAISAAGGPEEQFF,TGTGCCATCAGTGCTGCGGGGGGGCCGGAGGAGCAGTTCTTC
TRBV19,TRBD1,TRBJ2-2,NA,CASISGGTGELFF,TGTGCCAGTATCTCAGGGGGCACCGGGGAGCTGTTTTTT
TRBV11-2,TRBD1,TRBJ2-7,NA,CASSLGGGRGYEQYF,TGTGCCAGCAGCTTAGGAGGAGGCAGGGGGTACGAGCAGTACTTC
TRBV5-6,NA,TRBJ1-1,NA,CASSLVGLSEAFF,TGTGCCAGCAGCTTGGTGGGGCTCTCTGAAGCTTTCTTT
TRBV4-3,NA,TRBJ2-7,once,CASSQDAAGGFYEQYF,TGCGCCAGCAGCCAAGATGCGGCAGGGGGGTTTTACGAGCAGTACTTC
TRBV14,NA,TRBJ2-1,NA,CASSQGRGFNEQFF,TGTGCCAGCAGCCAAGGGAGGGGATTCAATGAGCAGTTCTTC
TRBV19,TRBD1,TRBJ1-3,once,CASSRLTGDGNTIYF,TGTGCCAGTAGTAGGCTGACAGGGGACGGAAACACCATATATTTT
TRBV19,NA,TRBJ2-7,NA,CASSIAGYEQYF,TGTGCCAGTAGTATAGCGGGCTACGAGCAGTACTTC
TRBV12-3/TRBV12-4,NA,TRBJ1-2,NA,CASSLRGNYGYTF,TGTGCCAGCAGTTTAAGGGGGAACTATGGCTACACCTTC
TRBV6-1,NA,TRBJ1-5,few,CASSVTPGGSNQPQHF,TGTGCCAGCAGTGTGACCCCCGGAGGTAGCAATCAGCCCCAGCATTTT
TRBV18,NA,TRBJ2-7,NA,CASSPPISYEQYF,TGTGCCAGCTCACCCCCTATCTCCTACGAGCAGTACTTC
TRBV20-1,NA,TRBJ1-3,NA,CSATTGNTIYF,TGCAGTGCTACTACGGGAAACACCATATATTTT
TRBV6-5,NA,TRBJ1-1,NA,CASSYSGLVPEAFF,TGTGCCAGCAGTTACTCGGGCCTCGTGCCTGAAGCTTTCTTT
TRBV6-5,TRBD1,TRBJ2-7,NA,CASSYGQGALEQYF,TGTGCCAGCAGTTACGGCCAGGGGGCCCTCGAGCAGTACTTC
TRBV7-8,NA,TRBJ1-4,NA,CASSLLGGHEKLFF,TGTGCCAGCAGCTTGTTGGGGGGACATGAAAAACTGTTTTTT
TRBV4-2,NA,TRBJ2-7,NA,CASSQDWAGGYDEQYF,TGTGCCAGCAGCCAAGATTGGGCAGGGGGGTACGACGAGCAGTACTTC
TRBV27,NA,TRBJ1-2,few,CASRATGNRGYTF,TGTGCCAGCAGGGCAACGGGGAATCGGGGCTACACCTTC
TRBV6-2/TRBV6-3,TRBD1,TRBJ2-7,NA,CASSKGQGISYEQYF,TGTGCCAGCAGTAAGGGACAGGGGATCTCCTACGAGCAGTACTTC
TRBV4-2,NA,TRBJ1-2,once,CASSQDFSPGYRYGYTF,TGTGCCAGCAGCCAAGATTTTTCGCCAGGCTACCGGTATGGCTACACCTTC